Following are 32 T cell receptor beta chains from one sample sequenced in a study of shared clonotypes between healthy human individuals (dated by TCRdb to 2020 to 2021). CD8 naive samples were obtained by positive selection for CCR7 among CD45RO-negative cells, yielding a CD45RA+CCR7+ population from which TemRA cells were excluded. Library preparation used the immunoSEQ multiplex PCR assay. This is the immuneACCESS table as TCRdb keeps it, with only in-frame sequences that have V and J called. A part of the clones is gone; compared with another copy, unresolved V genes explain less than half, and the rest is unexplained. Present in this sample are about 820,000 clones, nearly 95% of which were seen just once. The ten largest clones add up to 24% of the sample. The specimen sequenced was naive CD8+ T cells sorted from blood. Taken with the paper, the label for cell subset or site translates to: CD45RA+CCR7+. These TCRs come from a man younger than 40 in good health.

The gene calls are TRBV5-1 and TRBJ2-5; possibly TRBD2 for D (6 bases). CDR1 is SGHRS, CDR2 YFSETQ, per germline. Trimming removed 1 base at V and 5 bases at J, with 24 bases between. This CDR3 contains 18 residues. This CDR3 is CASSLFPEGDDFSETQYF. Here the CDR3 DNA reads TGCGCCAGCAGCTTGTTTCCGGAGGGAGATGACTTTTCGGAGACCCAGTACTTC.

The V and J genes are TRBV6-5 and TRBJ2-3, with D uncertain. Germline V lookup: CDR1 MNHEY, CDR2 SVGAGI. V was trimmed by 6 bases and J by 4 bases, leaving 11 bases between them. CDR3 length: 13 residues. The CDR3 bases are TGTGCCAGCAGCCCCCCTGTCCCAGATACGCAGTATTTT. Its protein product is CASSPPVPDTQYF.

The rearrangement joins TRBV20-1 to TRBJ2-7; possible D gene TRBD1, 6 bases. The V end was cut by 4 bases, the J end by 7 bases, with 8 bases between. Germline V lookup: CDR1 DFQATT, CDR2 SNEGSKA (reference sequence). CDR3 length: 10 residues. The CDR3 DNA reads TGCAGTGCTACCGACAGGGAGCAGTACTTC. Its protein is CSATDREQYF.

CDR3 nucleotide sequence: TGCGCCAGCAGCCAAGACGGGGGTGAGGAGCAGTACTTC. This encodes CASSQDGGEEQYF. J is TRBJ2-7 and V is TRBV4-3; possibly TRBD2 for D (6 bases). The germline V gene encodes CDR1 LGHNA and CDR2 YSLEER. Trimming left V 0 bases short and J 7 bases short, with 10 bases between. The CDR3 spans 13 residues.

This chain links TRBV27 with TRBJ2-1, with 10 nucleotides matching TRBD2. The V gene end was trimmed by 5 bases and the J gene end by 6 bases; junction bases not matched to a gene: 4. CDR3 size: 14 residues. Germline CDR1 reads MNHEY; CDR2 reads SMNVEV (reference sequence). The chain's CDR3 is CASSRRTSGNEQFF. The CDR3 bases are TGTGCCAGCAGTCGACGGACTAGCGGCAATGAGCAGTTCTTC.

The chain employs TRBV5-4 and TRBJ2-7; D is perhaps TRBD2 (6 bases). V was cut by 2 bases and J by 2 bases, with 14 bases left in between. Germline V gene data show CDR1 as SGHNT and CDR2 as YYREEE (reference sequence). The CDR3 is 15 residues long. The CDR3 DNA reads as TGTGCCAGCAGCTTTTCCGGGGGTCCTACCTACGAGCAGTACTTC. Its protein is CASSFSGGPTYEQYF.

This rearrangement joins TRBV28 to TRBJ2-1; TRBD2 is a possible D gene (6 bases). There are 13 residues in the CDR3. Trimming cost V 8 bases and J 12 bases, with 20 bases left between them. Germline V gene sequence: CDR1 MDHEN, CDR2 SYDVKM. The CDR3 protein is CASLGTFGFGQFF. The CDR3 DNA sequence: TGTGCCAGCCTGGGGACTTTCGGGTTTGGGCAGTTCTTC.

The J gene is TRBJ2-7, the V gene TRBV2; a possible D gene is TRBD1 (8 bases). The CDR3 length is 14 residues. CDR1 is SNHLY, CDR2 FYNNEI, per germline. V was trimmed by 8 bases and J by 3 bases, leaving 17 bases between them. The CDR3 loop is CASGGGQAFYEQYF. The CDR3 bases are TGTGCCAGCGGGGGGGGACAGGCCTTCTACGAGCAGTACTTC.

The chain recombines TRBV27 with TRBJ2-7, with 9 bases fitting TRBD1. The J segment lost 5 bases and the V segment lost 2 bases, leaving 4 bases of the junction unmatched. The CDR3 consists of 14 residues. CDR1 MNHEY and CDR2 SMNVEV come from the germline V gene (reference sequence). This chain's CDR3 is CASSLAGTGNEQYF. The CDR3 bases are TGTGCCAGCAGTTTAGCCGGGACAGGGAACGAGCAGTACTTC.

The gene calls are TRBV2 and TRBJ1-2; TRBD1 might be the D (5 bases). CDR3 length: 13 residues. CDR1 is SNHLY and CDR2 is FYNNEI in the germline V gene. V lost 6 bases, J lost 5 bases, and 13 bases lay in between. The CDR3 DNA is TGTGCCAGCAGCGCCGGGACGTTGTATGGCTACACCTTC. Encoded protein: CASSAGTLYGYTF.

This clone appeared a single time. This may come from a read error, since a much larger clone is one base off. V gene TRBV28 combines with J gene TRBJ2-7; D unresolved. Trimming stripped 4 bases from V and 3 bases from J, with 4 bases between. The CDR3 loop spans 11 amino acids. Germline V lookup: CDR1 MDHEN, CDR2 SYDVKM. The CDR3 protein is CASSYYYEQYF. In DNA form, the CDR3 reads TGTGCCAGCAGTTACTACTACGAGCAGTACTTC. The variable domain in full, completed from reference TRBV28 and TRBJ2-7, reads DVKVTQSSRYLVKRTGEKVFLECVQDMDHENMFWYRQDPGLGLRLIYFSYDVKMKEKGDIPEGYSVSREKKERFSLILESASTNQTSMYLCASSYYYEQYFGPGTRLTVT.

For the CDR3, the DNA is TGTGCCAGCTCACCACCCATAGGGAACGAGCAGTACTTC. Encoded protein: CASSPPIGNEQYF. The chain combines TRBV18 with TRBJ2-7; D not resolved. Trimming pared 0 bases from V and 5 bases from J, leaving 8 bases between. The germline CDR1 and CDR2 sequences are KGHSH and LQKENI. The CDR3 is made up of 13 amino acids.

The gene calls are TRBV27 and TRBJ2-7; 7 bases fit TRBD2. J lost 0 bases, V lost 4 bases, and 6 bases had no gene match. In germline, CDR1 is MNHEY, CDR2 SMNVEV (reference sequence). The CDR3 covers 15 residues. The CDR3 sequence: CASSSSGAPSYEQYF. CDR3 sequence (DNA): TGTGCCAGCAGTTCTAGCGGTGCCCCCTCCTACGAGCAGTACTTC.

The V call is TRBV9, the J call TRBJ2-1, with 7 bases identical to TRBD2. Germline CDR1 SGDLS, CDR2 YYNGEE. CDR3 length: 15 amino acids. V shed 3 bases and J 8 bases; nucleotides not matched to a gene: 11. CDR3 loop: CASSEALGRAHEQFF. The CDR3 DNA is TGTGCCAGCAGCGAGGCCTTGGGGAGGGCCCATGAGCAGTTCTTC.

This chain connects TRBV7-6 to TRBJ2-7; D might be TRBD2 (6 bases). The CDR3 spans 14 residues. Germline assignment: CDR1 SGHVS and CDR2 FNYEAQ. The V gene lost 0 bases and the J gene lost 3 bases, with 9 bases spanning the gap. CDR3 loop: CASSLAGGIYEQYF. Here the CDR3 DNA reads TGTGCCAGCAGCTTAGCGGGAGGAATCTACGAGCAGTACTTC.

The chain uses TRBV18 and TRBJ2-4, with 8 bases identical to TRBD1. CDR1 and CDR2 (germline): KGHSH, LQKENI. V gave up 6 bases and J gave up 9 bases; unmatched junction bases: 13. The CDR3 spans 15 residues. In nucleotides, the CDR3 is TGTGCCAGCTCCGCCGACAGGGGACTTACTGGCATTCAGTACTTC. This sequence encodes CASSADRGLTGIQYF.

The genes are TRBV27 and TRBJ1-5; TRBD1 agrees at 12 bases. CDR3 length: 13 amino acids. The trim removed 8 bases at V and 7 bases at J, leaving 3 bases unmatched. CDR1 and CDR2 (germline): MNHEY, SMNVEV (reference sequence). The CDR3 protein is CASGTGGGQPQHF. The CDR3 DNA reads TGTGCCAGCGGGACAGGGGGCGGACAGCCCCAGCATTTT.

The chain links TRBV11-3 to TRBJ2-7; TRBD2 might be the D (5 bases). Trimming removed 1 base from V and 7 bases from J, with 17 bases in between. The CDR3 runs to 15 residues. Germline values: CDR1 SGHNT, CDR2 YENEEA. The CDR3 DNA reads as TGTGCCAGCAGCTTAGCGGCAGGCCCTTCGGGGGAGCAGTACTTC. Its protein product is CASSLAAGPSGEQYF.

The CDR3 here is CASRPWGGNEQFF. DNA of the CDR3: TGTGCCAGCAGGCCTTGGGGTGGGAATGAGCAGTTCTTC. The chain uses TRBV7-9 and TRBJ2-1; D gene uncertain. The germline CDR1 and CDR2 sequences are SEHNR and FQNEAQ (reference sequence). Trimming left V 6 bases short and J 7 bases short, with 13 bases between. The CDR3 covers 13 residues.

This clone was recorded only once. The CDR3: CATTKHYEQYF. The CDR3 nucleotides read TGTGCCACGACAAAACACTACGAGCAGTACTTC. The chain uses TRBV28 and TRBJ2-7; D gene uncertain. With 10 bases removed from V and 3 bases from J, the gap between germline ends came to 10 bases. CDR3 size: 11 residues. CDR1 and CDR2 from the germline V gene are MDHEN and SYDVKM.

The chain carries TRBV27 and TRBJ1-1; possibly TRBD1 for D (5 bases). V was pared by 6 bases and J by 1 base, with 12 bases between. The CDR3 extends over 14 amino acids. From germline, CDR1 is MNHEY and CDR2 SMNVEV (reference sequence). CDR3 nucleotides: TGTGCCAGCAGCGCAGGGCTAGGGAACACTGAAGCTTTCTTT. Protein: CASSAGLGNTEAFF.

The rearrangement links TRBV5-1 to TRBJ2-5; 7 positions match TRBD1. This CDR3 is built from 14 residues. With V trimmed by 4 bases and J by 1 base, 4 bases remained unmatched. Germline CDR1 is SGHRS and CDR2 is YFSETQ. CDR3 DNA sequence: TGCGCCAGCAGCACAGGGGACATCCAAGAGACCCAGTACTTC. Residues: CASSTGDIQETQYF.

CDR3 loop: CASRGTGGNNEQFF. The CDR3 DNA follows: TGTGCCAGCAGGGGGACAGGGGGAAACAATGAGCAGTTCTTC. The chain has TRBV2 and TRBJ2-1, with 11 bases that match TRBD1. V shed 6 bases, J shed 5 bases, and the junction held 3 bases outside the gene matches. The CDR3 runs to 14 residues. In germline, CDR1 is SNHLY, CDR2 FYNNEI.

This CDR3 is CSVRPGLAISTENNEQFF. The CDR3 nucleotides are TGCAGCGTTCGACCGGGACTAGCTATTTCAACCGAAAACAATGAGCAGTTCTTC. The genes are TRBV29-1 and TRBJ2-1; 9 bases agree with TRBD2. The CDR3 loop spans 18 amino acids. CDR1 is SQVTM, CDR2 ANQGSEA, per germline. V shed 5 bases, J shed 5 bases, and the junction held 19 bases outside the gene matches.

The CDR3: CASSLRQVGHEQFF. CDR3 DNA sequence: TGTGCCAGCAGCTTGCGGCAGGTTGGGCATGAGCAGTTCTTC. The V gene is TRBV5-5, the J gene TRBJ2-1; D is unresolved. There are 14 residues in the CDR3. Germline-derived CDR1 and CDR2 are SGHKS and YYEKEE (reference sequence). V was cut by 1 base and J by 8 bases, with 13 bases left in between.

The chain employs TRBV7-9 and TRBJ2-5; 11 bases align to TRBD1. Germline CDR1 SEHNR, CDR2 FQNEAQ (reference sequence). The CDR3 has 16 amino acids. The V and J ends lost 4 bases and 5 bases, in that order; junction bases with no gene match: 9. The CDR3 DNA reads as TGTGCCAGCAGCTCGACCCGGGACAGGGGGTGGGAGACCCAGTACTTC. It encodes CASSSTRDRGWETQYF.

This clone was observed a single time. This chain uses TRBV29-1 with TRBJ2-2; D unresolved. Trimming cost V 1 base and J 2 bases, with 14 bases left between them. Germline CDR1 is SQVTM and CDR2 is ANQGSEA. There are 16 residues in the CDR3. The CDR3 protein is CSVEGLTGSNTGELFF. Here the CDR3 DNA reads TGCAGCGTTGAAGGACTCACCGGCTCAAACACCGGGGAGCTGTTTTTT.

The chain recombines TRBV7-3 with TRBJ2-1; TRBD2 matches at 8 bases. The CDR3 totals 16 residues. V lost 5 bases to trimming and J lost 0 bases; unmatched junction nucleotides: 6. The V gene's germline CDR1 is SGHTA and CDR2 FQGTGA. The CDR3 reads CASSHQAGASYNEQFF. Written as DNA, the CDR3 is TGTGCCAGCAGCCACCAAGCGGGGGCCTCCTACAATGAGCAGTTCTTC. Supplemented by reference TRBV7-3 and TRBJ2-1, the full variable domain reads GAGVSQTPSNKVTEKGKYVELRCDPISGHTALYWYRQSLGQGPEFLIYFQGTGAADDSGLPNDRFFAVRPEGSVSTLKIQRTERGDSAVYLCASSHQAGASYNEQFFGPGTRLTVL.

This chain joins TRBV27 and TRBJ2-1; D not resolved. V was pared by 3 bases and J by 2 bases, with 11 bases between. This CDR3 comprises 15 residues. Germline V gene sequence: CDR1 MNHEY, CDR2 SMNVEV (reference sequence). CDR3 nucleotide sequence: TGTGCCAGCAGTTTTATAGGGTCTCCCTACAATGAGCAGTTCTTC. Translating it yields CASSFIGSPYNEQFF.

This clone was seen only a few times. CDR3 protein: CASSVVTTDTQYF. The CDR3 nucleotides are TGTGCCAGCAGCGTAGTAACCACAGATACGCAGTATTTT. The chain employs TRBV9 and TRBJ2-3; the D is unclear. Germline CDR1 and CDR2: SGDLS and YYNGEE. This CDR3 is built from 13 residues. Trimming removed 0 bases at V and 2 bases at J, with 4 bases between.

The CDR3 nucleotides are TGTGCCAGCAGCTTAGCGCAGCCGGGACAGGGGCCCTACGAGCAGTACTTC. Translating it yields CASSLAQPGQGPYEQYF. V is TRBV7-6 and J is TRBJ2-7, with 10 nucleotides matching TRBD1. The CDR3 runs to 17 residues. From germline, CDR1 is SGHVS and CDR2 FNYEAQ. V was clipped by 0 bases and J by 2 bases; unmatched bases: 7. Using reference TRBV7-6 and TRBJ2-7 for the parts outside the CDR3, the full variable domain is GAGVSQSPRYKVTKRGQDVALRCDPISGHVSLYWYRQALGQGPEFLTYFNYEAQQDKSGLPNDRFSAERPEGSISTLTIQRTEQRDSAMYRCASSLAQPGQGPYEQYFGPGTRLTVT.

V is TRBV27 and J is TRBJ2-7, with D perhaps given as TRBD1 or TRBD2 (6 bases each). Per germline, CDR1 MNHEY and CDR2 SMNVEV (reference sequence). This CDR3 contains 13 residues. Trimming cost V 4 bases and J 3 bases, with 10 bases left between them. This CDR3 reads CASSWGAYYEQYF. Here the CDR3 DNA reads TGTGCCAGCAGTTGGGGGGCTTACTACGAGCAGTACTTC.